This TCR beta chain was recovered during a study of T-cell memory formation after mild COVID-19. About the study: TCR clusters were mostly confined to one donor each. Study-wide results and limits: Among CD4+ contracting clones, most were CM and EM, and CD8+ ones EMRA.

The V gene lost 2 bases and the J gene lost 0 bases, with 11 bases spanning the gap. The CDR3 contains 15 residues. Germline V gene sequence: CDR1 LGHNA, CDR2 YNFKEQ. This clonotype was seen repeatedly, ten times or more. Its antigen is not known. 5'RACE with constant-segment primers built TCRalpha and TCRbeta cDNA libraries with UMIs. TCRdb passed the 5' RACE reads through MiXCR, listing each CDR3 protein once. In the table there are fewer than 450,000 distinct CDR3 sequences, approximately 25% of which are singletons. The chain recombines TRBV4-2 with TRBJ2-7; D is perhaps TRBD2 (5 bases). Sequenced sample: PBMCs or a T cell subset sorted from them (not recorded which). The receptor was isolated from an adult woman who had mild COVID-19 (a few samples of this study predate the infection). Cell type and time point are not known. CDR3 sequence: CASSQIHGDSYEQYF. CDR3 nucleotide sequence: TGTGCCAGCAGCCAAATCCACGGGGACTCCTACGAGCAGTACTTC.